Listed below are T cell receptor beta chains from one sample, sequenced in a study of T-cell memory formation after mild COVID-19. TCRdb reprocessed the 5' RACE reads with MiXCR, giving one entry per CDR3 protein. The sample lists roughly 600,000 distinct CDR3 sequences, approximately 19% seen once, with around 12% in the top ten. Sequencing was performed on PBMCs or a T cell subset sorted from them (not recorded which). The receptors were gathered from an adult woman who had mild COVID-19 (a few samples of this study predate the infection). Cell type and time point are not known. The CDR3 runs from the conserved cysteine through the conserved F or W. Clone size is stated in some rows and not others, as once, few, many or a class when expanded.

V	J	size	CDR3
TRBV12-3/TRBV12-4	TRBJ1-1	many	CASSFVPGGNTEAFF
TRBV11-2	TRBJ2-3	few	CASSPAGHPTDTQYF
TRBV5-5	TRBJ2-7	NA	CASARGGPYEQYF
TRBV18	TRBJ1-2	NA	CASSPNRDSRAGYTF
TRBV24-1	TRBJ2-5	NA	CATSDSAQAQETQYF
TRBV5-1	TRBJ2-2	many	CASSPGQRTLLLTGELFF
TRBV12-3/TRBV12-4	TRBJ1-1	NA	CASRRTGLTEAFF
TRBV19	TRBJ1-5	few	CASSVGTAKNQPQHF
TRBV23-1	TRBJ1-5	once	CASSHLGQSTLYSNQPQHF
TRBV7-3	TRBJ1-2	NA	CASSPGQTSMGGYTF
TRBV6-5	TRBJ1-2	NA	CASSYGQGNYGYTF
TRBV9	TRBJ1-1	NA	CASSFGVGYTEAFF
TRBV4-1	TRBJ2-1	NA	CASSQALAGGLYNEQFF
TRBV7-9	TRBJ2-5	few	CASSLDLSSGETQYF
TRBV12-3/TRBV12-4	TRBJ2-1	few	CASSPPGETYNEQFF
TRBV29-1	TRBJ1-1	NA	CSARQGRNTEAFF
TRBV4-1	TRBJ1-1	few	CASSHGTANTEAFF
TRBV6-2/TRBV6-3	TRBJ1-2	few	CASREEPGQGRGYGYTF
TRBV19	TRBJ2-3	NA	CASTPRTSGRAQDTQYF
TRBV24-1	TRBJ1-2	few	CATSDTGTGSGYGYTF
TRBV4-1	TRBJ2-7	few	CASSPETGTYEQYF
TRBV3-1	TRBJ2-7	few	CASSQPGVTYEQYF
TRBV15	TRBJ1-6	many	CATSRDGEGRSPLHF
TRBV23-1	TRBJ2-1	few	CASRQGEGVAGGKREQFF
TRBV2	TRBJ2-7	NA	CASIDGTGTYEQYF
TRBV7-6	TRBJ2-1	NA	CASSLDDRLGSEQFF
TRBV6-1	TRBJ2-7	NA	CASSPTWEQYF
TRBV9	TRBJ1-3	few	CASSVGRGNTIYF
TRBV5-1	TRBJ1-1	NA	CASSQTGSGATEAFF
TRBV5-5	TRBJ2-3	NA	CASSLVWTDTQYF
TRBV20-1	TRBJ1-4	NA	CSARDWNIATNEKLFF
TRBV11-2	TRBJ1-4	NA	CASSFGGPTNEKLFF
TRBV28	TRBJ2-1	NA	CATQPLADFSYNEQFF